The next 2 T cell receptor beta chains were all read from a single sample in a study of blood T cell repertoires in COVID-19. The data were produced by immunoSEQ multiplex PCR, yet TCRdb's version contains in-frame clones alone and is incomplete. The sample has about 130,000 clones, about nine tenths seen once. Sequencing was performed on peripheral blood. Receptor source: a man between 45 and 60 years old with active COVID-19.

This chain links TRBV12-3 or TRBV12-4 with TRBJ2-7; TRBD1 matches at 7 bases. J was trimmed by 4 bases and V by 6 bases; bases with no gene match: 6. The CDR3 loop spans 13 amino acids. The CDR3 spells CASRIQGQYEQYF. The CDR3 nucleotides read TGTGCCAGCAGGATACAGGGGCAGTACGAGCAGTACTTC.

This CDR3 is CASSVNPGTPDNEQFF. The CDR3 region has the DNA TGTGCCAGCAGCGTTAACCCGGGGACTCCGGACAATGAGCAGTTCTTC. V usage is TRBV11-2 and J usage is TRBJ2-1, with TRBD2 as a possible D gene (6 bases). V was trimmed by 5 bases and J by 5 bases, leaving 19 bases between them. Germline CDR1 SGHAT, CDR2 FQNNGV. The CDR3 is 16 residues long.